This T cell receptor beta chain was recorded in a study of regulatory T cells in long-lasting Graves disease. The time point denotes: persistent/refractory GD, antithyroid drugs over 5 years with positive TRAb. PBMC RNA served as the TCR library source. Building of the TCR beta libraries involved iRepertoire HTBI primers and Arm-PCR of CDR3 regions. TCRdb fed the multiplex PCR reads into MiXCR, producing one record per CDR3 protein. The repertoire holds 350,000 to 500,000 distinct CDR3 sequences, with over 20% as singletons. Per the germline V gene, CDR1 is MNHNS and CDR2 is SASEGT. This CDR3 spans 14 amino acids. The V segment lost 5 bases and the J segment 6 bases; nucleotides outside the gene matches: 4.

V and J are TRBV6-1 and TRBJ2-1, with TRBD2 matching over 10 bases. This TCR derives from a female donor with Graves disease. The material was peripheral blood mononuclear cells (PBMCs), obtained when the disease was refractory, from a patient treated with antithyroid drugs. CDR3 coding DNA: TGTGCCAGCAGTACCGGGACTAGCGTCAATGAGCAGTTCTTC. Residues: CASSTGTSVNEQFF.